The 8 T cell receptor beta chains in this list originate from one sample, sequenced in a study of CD8 T cells in ankylosing spondylitis. TCRdb reanalysed the 5' RACE reads using MiXCR and keeps one entry per CDR3 protein. Of roughly 240,000 distinct CDR3 sequences listed, under 8.5% are singletons. Sequences were obtained from blood, either unsorted or a sorted T cell fraction (not recorded which). The source is a female donor with ankylosing spondylitis or in good health (not recorded which).

This clonotype was detected many times. V gene TRBV12-3 or TRBV12-4 combines with J gene TRBJ2-7; TRBD2 is a possible D gene (5 bases). The CDR3 is made up of 14 amino acids. V dropped 4 bases and J dropped 1 base, with 11 bases sitting between them. The CDR3 DNA follows: TGTGCCAGCAGTTCTGGACTTAGGTCCTACGAGCAGTACTTC. Translating it yields CASSSGLRSYEQYF.

This clonotype was seen many times. The chain is built from TRBV6-2 or TRBV6-3 and TRBJ1-1, with 7 positions matching TRBD1. The V and J ends lost 11 bases and 1 base, in that order; junction bases with no gene match: 7. There are 13 residues in the CDR3. CDR1 is MNHEY and CDR2 is SVGEGT in the germline V gene. CDR3 in DNA: TGTGCCGTGGGCAGGGGGGGGAACACTGAAGCTTTCTTT. Translation gives CAVGRGGNTEAFF.

This clonotype has ten or more counts. The genes are TRBV5-5 and TRBJ2-7; possibly TRBD1 for D (5 bases). The germline V gene has CDR1 SGHKS and CDR2 YYEKEE (reference sequence). This CDR3 spans 14 amino acids. Trimming removed 6 bases at V and 3 bases at J, with 16 bases between. The CDR3, as DNA: TGTGCCAGCATCAGGGATCTAGGAAACTACGAGCAGTACTTC. Its translation: CASIRDLGNYEQYF. The variable domain in full, completed from reference TRBV5-5 and TRBJ2-7, reads DAGVTQSPTHLIKTRGQQVTLRCSPISGHKSVSWYQQVLGQGPQFIFQYYEKEERGRGNFPDRFSARQFPNYSSELNVNALLLGDSALYLCASIRDLGNYEQYFGPGTRLTVT.

The CDR3 reads CASSPLTSGRPGGELFF. The DNA for the CDR3 is TGTGCCAGCAGTCCCCTGACTAGCGGGAGGCCGGGAGGGGAGCTGTTTTTT. The rearrangement joins TRBV12-3 or TRBV12-4 to TRBJ2-2, with TRBD2 matching 13 bases. V lost 5 bases and J lost 8; bases outside the gene matches: 11. CDR3 length equals 17 residues.

This clonotype appeared many times. The rearrangement uses TRBV4-3 and TRBJ2-2, with 7 bases aligning to TRBD2. There are 14 residues in the CDR3. Germline V gene lookup returns CDR1 LGHNA and CDR2 YSLEER. Germline trimming cut 4 bases from V and 2 bases from J; bases unmatched to any gene: 1. This chain's CDR3 is CASSRLANTGELFF. The CDR3 bases are TGCGCCAGCAGCCGACTAGCCAACACCGGGGAGCTGTTTTTT.

This clonotype was seen repeatedly, ten times or more. The CDR3 nucleotides are TGTGCCAGCAGTTTTAGTGGAAATGAGCAGTTCTTC. This encodes CASSFSGNEQFF. This chain uses TRBV7-9 with TRBJ2-1; the D is unclear. The CDR3 runs 12 residues. Germline V CDR1 and CDR2: SEHNR, FQNEAQ (reference sequence). The V gene lost 6 bases and the J gene lost 7 bases, with 10 bases spanning the gap.

This clonotype was seen many times. The chain has TRBV20-1 and TRBJ2-5; TRBD2 aligns across 8 bases. CDR1 is DFQATT, CDR2 SNEGSKA, per germline (reference sequence). V shed 6 bases and J 1 base; nucleotides not matched to a gene: 10. This CDR3 contains 15 residues. The CDR3 spells CSAAPGSGAQETQYF. The DNA for the CDR3 is TGCAGTGCCGCGCCCGGTAGCGGGGCCCAAGAGACCCAGTACTTC.

In its sample, this clonotype was seen many times. The chain joins TRBV5-1 to TRBJ2-7, with D maybe TRBD1 (6 bases). V was cut by 3 bases and J by 7 bases, with 17 bases left in between. Germline V gene lookup returns CDR1 SGHRS and CDR2 YFSETQ. The CDR3 runs to 14 residues. CDR3 sequence (DNA): TGCGCCAGCAGCTCAAACTCCCGGGACACTGAGCAGTACTTC. Amino acids: CASSSNSRDTEQYF.